This T cell receptor (beta chain) appears in the sequencing data of a study of vaccination effects on CD4 cells after COVID-19. Study-wide points: Late post-vaccination, clones induced by infection and those induced by vaccine underwent marked clonal contraction.

This table comes from immunoSEQ multiplex PCR, and its TCRdb copy is limited to in-frame clones, with some not included. The sample consists of around 83,000 clones, around 74% of them appearing once. Using viral peptide pools, the ViraFEST assay grew out antigen-specific CD4+ T cells prior to sequencing. Following culture for more than 9 days, CD4+ T cells were isolated. Nucleocapsid antibodies were negative in the vaccine recipients, who had never had SARS-CoV-2 infection. Fewer than 2.5 million PBMC were seeded per well and grown in the presence of around 10 IU/ml IL-2 and 8.5 to 10 ug/ml peptides. IL-2 medium was substituted for half the medium on days 3 and 7. The CDR3 is made up of 15 amino acids. Per germline, CDR1 SGHVS and CDR2 FQNEAQ. The V end lost 1 base, the J end lost 7 bases, and 11 bases lay between the germline ends. Worth noting for this clone: Its antigen is currently unknown.

The sequence derives from a human donor who received a COVID-19 vaccine. Here the sequenced sample was CD4+ T cells from PBMCs cultured with HCoV-229E spike peptides, taken before COVID-19 vaccination. This rearrangement joins TRBV7-8 to TRBJ1-6; D is ambiguous. Here the CDR3 DNA reads TGTGCCAGCAGCTTAGGTCCGGGCCTCAATTCACCCCTCCACTTT. It codes for CASSLGPGLNSPLHF.